This T cell receptor beta chain was recovered during a study of blood T cells in healthy people across ages. In germline, CDR1 is MNHEY, CDR2 SVGAGI. This CDR3 has 14 amino acids. The trim removed 2 bases at V and 6 bases at J, leaving 5 bases unmatched. Alongside a J-beta primer mix, a sample-barcoded 5' primer served in a second PCR lasting roughly 7 to 11 cycles. A template-switch adaptor containing 12 random nucleotides labeled each cDNA molecule. TCRdb reprocessed the 5' RACE reads with MiXCR, giving one entry per CDR3 protein. The table records almost 800,000 distinct CDR3 sequences, 55% to 75% of them present only once.

The TCR originated in a young man in good health. Sequencing was done on a sample of blood. The chain joins TRBV6-5 to TRBJ2-3; 7 bases map to TRBD2. The CDR3 bases are TGTGCCAGCAGTTACCAAATGGGAGGGGATACGCAGTATTTT. This translates into CASSYQMGGDTQYF.